This T cell receptor beta chain was identified in a study of cytomegalovirus exposure and HLA in healthy donors. Overall study context: The roughly 110 validation repertoires were produced on the same platform as the 670 or so repertoires of the first cohort. This was reported in a later analysis.

Clones were read by immunoSEQ multiplex PCR, and TCRdb kept only the in-frame ones, dropping some. The sample holds roughly 80,000 clones; approximately 94% are singletons and the top ten take roughly 3.4%. The V gene lost 8 bases and the J gene lost 1 base, with 11 bases spanning the gap. The CDR3 is 13 amino acids. The V gene's germline CDR1 is SNHLY and CDR2 FYNNEI. The sample was PBMCs. The V gene is TRBV2, the J gene TRBJ1-2; D is unresolved. The receptor's source is a woman aged 18-30 years in good health and CMV-seropositive. The CDR3 coding sequence is TGTGCCAGCGGAATCCGGGGTAACTATGGCTACACCTTC. Residues: CASGIRGNYGYTF.